This entry lists 32 T cell receptor beta chains sequenced from one sample in a study of blood T cell repertoires in COVID-19. Repertoires were generated with immunoSEQ multiplex PCR, while TCRdb's copy carries only in-frame clones and drops some. The table records roughly 56,000 clones, approximately 84% of them present only once. Sequencing was carried out using peripheral blood. These receptor sequences come from a human donor in a cohort sampled during active COVID-19.

This sequence joins TRBV24-1 and TRBJ2-7; 7 positions agree with TRBD2. The CDR3 loop spans 15 amino acids. The ends lost 4 bases at V and 7 bases at J; junction bases unmatched: 12. CDR1 KGHDR and CDR2 SFDVKD come from the germline V gene. In nucleotides, the CDR3 is TGTGCCACCAGTGACGCCTCCGGGAGGTCGTGGGAGCAGTACTTC. This translates into CATSDASGRSWEQYF.

This clone was counted a single time. The genes are TRBV9 and TRBJ2-3; the D gene is possibly TRBD2 (7 bases). The CDR3 is made up of 13 amino acids. V was cut by 4 bases and J by 9 bases, with 15 bases left in between. Germline V gene data show CDR1 as SGDLS and CDR2 as YYNGEE. The CDR3 region is CASSSTPGGTQYF. The CDR3 DNA reads as TGTGCCAGCAGCTCCACCCCGGGGGGCACGCAGTATTTT.

This clone has only a few counts. The chain has TRBV30 and TRBJ2-7; TRBD2 is a possible D gene (5 bases). The CDR3 spans 12 residues. Germline CDR1 and CDR2: GTSNPN and SVGIG (reference sequence). Trimming removed 5 bases at V and 2 bases at J, with 10 bases between. CDR3 coding DNA: TGTGCCTGGTCCCGGGGTACCTACGAGCAGTACTTC. Its translation is CAWSRGTYEQYF.

J is TRBJ1-1 and V is TRBV6-5, with 7 bases identical to TRBD1. Per the germline V gene, CDR1 is MNHEY and CDR2 is SVGAGI. The CDR3 runs to 12 residues. V was pared by 5 bases and J by 11 bases, with 8 bases of the junction left unmatched. The CDR3, as DNA: TGTGCCAGCAGTCGTACCAGGGGGGATGCTTTCTTT. It yields the protein CASSRTRGDAFF.

This chain joins TRBV5-8 and TRBJ2-7; perhaps TRBD1 as D (5 bases). The germline V gene encodes CDR1 SGHTS and CDR2 YDEGEE. CDR3 length: 15 amino acids. The V gene lost 4 bases and the J gene lost 2 bases, with 16 bases spanning the gap. Here the CDR3 reads CASSPSQGTPYEQYF. The CDR3 nucleotides are TGTGCCAGCAGCCCCAGCCAGGGAACCCCCTACGAGCAGTACTTC.

V usage is TRBV7-9 and J usage is TRBJ1-5, with D perhaps TRBD1 (5 bases). The V end lost 4 bases, the J end lost 5 bases, and 21 bases lay between the germline ends. Germline V lookup: CDR1 SEHNR, CDR2 FQNEAQ (reference sequence). The CDR3 runs 17 residues. The CDR3 DNA sequence: TGTGCCAGCAGCTCTTCACGTGGGGCAGCCCTTGATCAGCCCCAGCATTTT. Translated: CASSSSRGAALDQPQHF.

This sequence joins TRBV7-9 and TRBJ2-7; 9 bases are a match to TRBD1. Looked up from germline, CDR1 is SEHNR and CDR2 is FQNEAQ (reference sequence). This CDR3 has 13 residues. V gave up 5 bases and J gave up 4 bases; unmatched junction bases: 3. The CDR3 protein is CASSRGTGYEQYF. In nucleotides, the CDR3 is TGTGCCAGCAGCCGAGGGACAGGGTACGAGCAGTACTTC.

This clone showed up just once. The chain employs TRBV10-2 and TRBJ2-7; tentatively, D is TRBD2 (5 bases). From germline, CDR1 is WSHSY and CDR2 SAAADI. The CDR3 totals 15 residues. V was trimmed by 7 bases and J by 1 base, leaving 17 bases between them. The CDR3 DNA follows: TGCGCCAGCACTGACACTACCAGGAGGTCCTACGAGCAGTACTTC. Translating it yields CASTDTTRRSYEQYF.

V is TRBV18 and J is TRBJ1-4; the match to TRBD1 covers 7 bases. With 6 bases clipped from V and 5 bases from J, the junction kept 6 bases outside the gene matches. CDR1 is KGHSH and CDR2 is LQKENI in the germline V gene. This CDR3 spans 14 amino acids. CDR3 residues: CASSHGTENEKLFF. The DNA for the CDR3 is TGTGCCAGCTCCCACGGGACAGAGAATGAAAAACTGTTTTTT.

The V and J genes are TRBV5-1 and TRBJ2-2; 9 bases are a match to TRBD1. This CDR3 spans 15 amino acids. The germline V gene encodes CDR1 SGHRS and CDR2 YFSETQ. V gave up 0 bases and J gave up 4 bases; unmatched junction bases: 1. For the CDR3, the DNA is TGCGCCAGCAGCTTGGGACAGGGGGGCACCGGGGAGCTGTTTTTT. Amino acids: CASSLGQGGTGELFF.

This clone was counted between two and nine times. This rearrangement joins TRBV10-3 to TRBJ1-5; the D is unclear. Germline V gene sequence: CDR1 ENHRY, CDR2 SYGVKD. Trimming pared 3 bases from V and 10 bases from J, leaving 13 bases between. The CDR3 runs 13 residues. Here the CDR3 reads CAISEKQPYPQHF. The DNA of the CDR3 is TGTGCCATCAGTGAAAAGCAACCATACCCCCAGCATTTT.

The rearrangement uses TRBV12-1 and TRBJ2-4; the table's D call, TRBD1, was not checked against the DNA. TRBV12-1 is given as a pseudogene. CDR3 length: 11 amino acids. The CDR3: CASSSTSVKYF. In nucleotides, the CDR3 is TGTGCCAGCAGCTCAACATCCGTGAAGTACTTC.

The genes are TRBV3-1 (or the pseudogene TRBV3-2) and TRBJ2-7, with 10 positions matching TRBD1. Trimming cost V 0 bases and J 5 bases; bases outside gene matches: 4. Germline CDR1 is LGHDT and CDR2 is YNNKEL (reference sequence). The CDR3 spans 15 residues. DNA for the CDR3: TGTGCCAGCAGCCAAGAGACAGGGGGCGGGCACGAGCAGTACTTC. Translation gives CASSQETGGGHEQYF.

This rearrangement joins TRBV18 to TRBJ2-2; D call uncertain. Germline-derived CDR1 and CDR2 are KGHSH and LQKENI. V was pared by 5 bases and J by 0 bases, with 10 bases between. This CDR3 is 15 amino acids long. CDR3 region: CASSGVNANTGELFF. As DNA, the CDR3 is TGTGCCAGCTCAGGAGTTAACGCGAACACCGGGGAGCTGTTTTTT.

CDR3 residues: CASSQIAGQGITEQYF. The CDR3 nucleotides are TGTGCCAGCAGCCAAATAGCGGGACAGGGGATCACCGAGCAGTACTTC. The chain has TRBV7-2 and TRBJ2-7; 10 bases align to TRBD1. Germline V gene data show CDR1 as SGHTA and CDR2 as FQGNSA. The V gene end was trimmed by 5 bases and the J gene end by 6 bases; junction bases not matched to a gene: 13. The CDR3 runs to 16 residues.

The chain recombines TRBV7-2 with TRBJ1-5, with D unresolved. The CDR3 runs 13 residues. V gave up 4 bases and J gave up 6 bases, with 10 bases separating them. Germline V gene lookup returns CDR1 SGHTA and CDR2 FQGNSA. CDR3 bases: TGTGCCAGCAGCTCCCCCGGAGGTCAGCCCCAGCATTTT. Its protein product is CASSSPGGQPQHF.

The chain recombines TRBV19 with TRBJ1-5; D might be TRBD1 (5 bases). The CDR3 is made up of 15 amino acids. Trimming left V 5 bases short and J 1 base short, with 12 bases between. The V gene's germline CDR1 is LNHDA and CDR2 SQIVND (reference sequence). The CDR3 protein is CASSWGVGSNQPQHF. For the CDR3, the DNA is TGTGCCAGTAGTTGGGGGGTCGGGAGCAATCAGCCCCAGCATTTT.

The chain carries TRBV5-1 and TRBJ2-5, with 7 nucleotides matching TRBD1. The CDR3 totals 15 residues. Trimming cost V 2 bases and J 5 bases; bases outside gene matches: 9. Germline V gives CDR1 SGHRS, CDR2 YFSETQ. The CDR3 region is CASSFGTGARETQYF. CDR3 nucleotides: TGCGCCAGCAGCTTTGGTACAGGGGCCAGGGAGACCCAGTACTTC.

This chain connects TRBV28 to TRBJ2-3; D might be TRBD2 (5 bases). Trimming shortened V by 8 bases and J by 1 base, and 25 bases separated the two germline ends. The CDR3 extends over 18 amino acids. Germline V gene data show CDR1 as MDHEN and CDR2 as SYDVKM. The CDR3 nucleotides read TGTGCCAGCGTCACCCGGGGAGTCCCTGTTCGTGGCACAGATACGCAGTATTTT. Amino acid sequence: CASVTRGVPVRGTDTQYF.

The chain uses TRBV29-1 and TRBJ1-1; tentative D call: TRBD1 (6 bases). This CDR3 has 13 residues. V shed 7 bases and J shed 0 bases, with 12 bases lying between them. In germline, CDR1 is SQVTM, CDR2 ANQGSEA. CDR3 bases: TGCAGCGAGCGGGGACACCTGAACACTGAAGCTTTCTTT. It yields the protein CSERGHLNTEAFF.

The genes are TRBV27 and TRBJ2-7; 7 bases are shared with TRBD1. The trim removed 10 bases at V and 0 bases at J, leaving 6 bases unmatched. The CDR3 spans 13 residues. The germline CDR1 and CDR2 sequences are MNHEY and SMNVEV (reference sequence). The DNA for the CDR3 is TGTGCCATATCACAGGGGAACTCCTACGAGCAGTACTTC. Protein: CAISQGNSYEQYF.

The chain uses TRBV9 and TRBJ1-5, with 8 bases matching TRBD1. The CDR3 contains 15 residues. From germline, CDR1 is SGDLS and CDR2 YYNGEE. J was trimmed by 0 bases and V by 4 bases; bases with no gene match: 3. Written as DNA, the CDR3 is TGTGCCAGCAGCCCCGGGACAGGTAGCAATCAGCCCCAGCATTTT. Its protein is CASSPGTGSNQPQHF.

The rearrangement joins TRBV6-5 to TRBJ1-4; D is possibly TRBD1 (6 bases). The CDR3 is 13 amino acids. The germline V and J ends were trimmed by 3 bases and 10 bases, with 12 bases remaining between them. Per germline, CDR1 MNHEY and CDR2 SVGAGI. CDR3 in amino acids: CASSYSGEGKLFF. The CDR3 bases are TGTGCCAGCAGTTATTCAGGGGAGGGAAAACTGTTTTTT.

V is TRBV18 and J is TRBJ2-7, with D possibly being TRBD1 (5 bases). Germline V lookup: CDR1 KGHSH, CDR2 LQKENI. Trimming cost V 5 bases and J 2 bases, with 13 bases left between them. The length of the CDR3 is 14 residues. In DNA form, the CDR3 reads TGTGCCAGCTCATTTACCAGGGATCCCTACGAGCAGTACTTC. It codes for CASSFTRDPYEQYF.

A few counts support this clone. J is TRBJ2-7 and V is TRBV24-1; 9 bases are a match to TRBD1. V was pared by 8 bases and J by 5 bases, with 6 bases of the junction left unmatched. CDR1 is KGHDR, CDR2 SFDVKD, per germline. The CDR3 is 13 amino acids. The CDR3 is CATMKTGGDEQYF. The CDR3 DNA sequence: TGTGCCACCATGAAGACAGGGGGGGACGAGCAGTACTTC.

Of note for this clone: The sample contains more than one DNA sequence encoding this CDR3. The chain carries TRBV6-5 and TRBJ2-7; the match to TRBD1 covers 8 bases. Germline assignment: CDR1 MNHEY and CDR2 SVGAGI. The CDR3 sequence is 14 residues long. V lost 6 bases, J lost 4 bases, and 8 bases stayed unmatched. This chain's CDR3 is CASSQQGARYEQYF. CDR3 nucleotides: TGTGCCAGCAGCCAGCAGGGGGCGCGTTACGAGCAGTACTTC.

The J gene is TRBJ2-1, the V gene TRBV11-1; D not resolved. The ends were cut back, 5 bases at V and 1 base at J, with 12 bases in the middle. The CDR3 loop spans 15 amino acids. Germline CDR1 SGHAT, CDR2 FQDESV (reference sequence). The CDR3 region has the DNA TGTGCCAGCAGCCCGAGGCATTCTTCCTACAATGAGCAGTTCTTC. Protein product: CASSPRHSSYNEQFF.

This chain joins TRBV29-1 and TRBJ2-5, with TRBD1 identical over 8 bases. The junction had 4 bases not matched to a gene; V was cut back by 5 bases and J by 2 bases. Germline CDR1 SQVTM, CDR2 ANQGSEA. The CDR3 is 13 residues long. The CDR3 nucleotides are TGCAGCGTTAGGTGGGACAGGCAAGAGACCCAGTACTTC. Translated: CSVRWDRQETQYF. Combining the CDR3 with reference TRBV29-1 and TRBJ2-5 gives the whole variable domain SAVISQKPSRDICQRGTSLTIQCQVDSQVTMMFWYRQQPGQSLTLIATANQGSEATYESGFVIDKFPISRPNLTFSTLTVSNMSPEDSSIYLCSVRWDRQETQYFGPGTRLLVL.

The chain employs TRBV29-1 and TRBJ2-2; D is perhaps TRBD2 (6 bases). There are 13 residues in the CDR3. CDR1 SQVTM and CDR2 ANQGSEA come from the germline V gene. V lost 7 bases and J 6 bases, leaving 15 bases between the germline ends. The CDR3 spells CSGQGGYSGELFF. In DNA, the CDR3 is TGCAGCGGACAAGGAGGGTATTCCGGGGAGCTGTTTTTT.

The chain is built from TRBV5-8 and TRBJ1-5; no firm D call. Trimming stripped 3 bases from V and 1 base from J, with 11 bases between. The CDR3 length is 15 residues. Germline loops: CDR1 SGHTS, CDR2 YDEGEE. In nucleotides, the CDR3 is TGTGCCAGCAGCTCCGCCACAGAGAGCAATCAGCCCCAGCATTTT. It is translated as CASSSATESNQPQHF.

The V call is TRBV7-9, the J call TRBJ2-4, with no clear D. V was trimmed by 4 bases and J by 5 bases, leaving 6 bases between them. Germline assignment: CDR1 SEHNR and CDR2 FQNEAQ (reference sequence). CDR3 length: 12 amino acids. This chain's CDR3 is CASSSTENIQYF. The CDR3 bases are TGTGCCAGCAGCTCGACTGAAAACATTCAGTACTTC.

The V gene is TRBV5-4, the J gene TRBJ2-1, with TRBD2 identical over 11 bases. Germline V gives CDR1 SGHNT, CDR2 YYREEE (reference sequence). The CDR3 is 15 amino acids. V gave up 3 bases and J gave up 7 bases; unmatched junction bases: 6. The CDR3 DNA sequence: TGTGCCAGCAGCTCGACTAGCGGGGTTACTAATGAGCAGTTCTTC. Amino acid sequence: CASSSTSGVTNEQFF.